Listed below are T cell receptor beta chains from one sample, sequenced in a study of T-cell memory formation after mild COVID-19. In TCRdb, the 5' RACE reads were re-called with MiXCR into one record per CDR3 protein. The table has about 55,000 distinct CDR3 sequences, roughly 26% seen once. The sequencing input was PBMCs or a T cell subset sorted from them (not recorded which). These receptors were obtained from a young man who had mild COVID-19 (a few samples of this study predate the infection). Cell type and time point are not known. The CDR3 runs from the conserved cysteine through the conserved F or W. The D gene is left open where the match is weak. Not all rows give a size; the values are once, few, many and, for expanded clones, a class.

TRBJ2-7	TRBV12-3/TRBV12-4	few	NA	TGTGCCAGCAGTTTAAAGGCTTTCGAGCAGTACTTC	CASSLKAFEQYF
TRBJ2-3	TRBV6-2/TRBV6-3	NA	NA	TGTGCCAGCAGTTACGCCGACCGTGCCACAGATACGCAGTATTTT	CASSYADRATDTQYF
TRBJ2-3	TRBV4-1	few	NA	TGCGCCAGCAGCCAAGAGGGGGCGCTCGGAGGAGATACGCAGTATTTT	CASSQEGALGGDTQYF
TRBJ1-1	TRBV6-2/TRBV6-3	NA	TRBD1	TGTGCCAGCAGTTACAGGGGGCCCAGGACTTTCTTT	CASSYRGPRTFF
TRBJ2-7	TRBV4-3	once	NA	TGCGCCAGCAGCCCGGTCGCAGGCGCCTACGAGCAGTACTTC	CASSPVAGAYEQYF
TRBJ1-3	TRBV4-2	few	TRBD1	TGTGCCAGCAGCCAGAAGACAGGGGGATACTCTGGAAACACCATATATTTT	CASSQKTGGYSGNTIYF
TRBJ2-6	TRBV4-3	many	NA	TGCGCCAGCAGCCAGGTGTCCGGGACTGGGGCCAACGTCCTGACTTTC	CASSQVSGTGANVLTF
TRBJ2-2	TRBV7-3	NA	TRBD1	TGTGCCAGCAGCTTACCCCCCGGACAGGACAACACCGGGGAGCTGTTTTTT	CASSLPPGQDNTGELFF
TRBJ2-7	TRBV6-2/TRBV6-3	few	TRBD1	TGTGCCAGCAGCCGAAACAGGGGGCCGAACTACGAGCAGTACTTC	CASSRNRGPNYEQYF
TRBJ2-1	TRBV20-1	NA	TRBD1	TGCAGTGCTAGCGTCGAACAGGGGATCTCCTACAATGAGCAGTTCTTC	CSASVEQGISYNEQFF
TRBJ2-4	TRBV23-1	few	NA	TGCGCCAGCAGTCAATCGAGAGGGGTGGCCAAAAACATTCAGTACTTC	CASSQSRGVAKNIQYF
TRBJ1-2	TRBV18	few	NA	TGTGCCAGCTCACCAGGGGGGGCTGGTGGCTACACCTTC	CASSPGGAGGYTF
TRBJ2-3	TRBV29-1	NA	NA	TGCAGCGTTGGGGTCTACCTCACAGATACGCAGTATTTT	CSVGVYLTDTQYF
TRBJ2-5	TRBV6-2/TRBV6-3	NA	TRBD1	TGTGCCAGCAGTCAACCGGACAGGGTGTCGGCTGAGACCCAGTACTTC	CASSQPDRVSAETQYF
TRBJ2-4	TRBV7-9	NA	NA	TGTGCCAGCAGCCCTCAGACTTCGCTCGGTCTCTACATTCAGTACTTC	CASSPQTSLGLYIQYF
TRBJ2-7	TRBV5-6	NA	TRBD1	TGTGCCAGCAGCGTCGGGACAGGGGACTACGAGCAGTACTTC	CASSVGTGDYEQYF
TRBJ1-6	TRBV7-8	NA	NA	TGTGCCAGCAGCTTAGTCGGAACGCAGAGCTCCTATAATTCACCCCTCCACTTT	CASSLVGTQSSYNSPLHF
TRBJ1-1	TRBV20-1	many	TRBD1	TGTCTTACAGGGGGCGACGATGAAGCTTTCTTT	CLTGGDDEAFF
TRBJ2-5	TRBV5-4	few	NA	TGTGCCAGCAGCTCCGGCGGGGAGACCCAGTACTTC	CASSSGGETQYF
TRBJ2-2	TRBV5-1	few	TRBD1	TGCGCCAGCAGCCTAACAGACAGGGGGTACACCGGGGAGCTGTTTTTT	CASSLTDRGYTGELFF
TRBJ1-2	TRBV20-1	many	NA	TGCAGTGCTAGAGATCTAACAGAATATGGCTACACCTTC	CSARDLTEYGYTF
TRBJ2-7	TRBV6-1	NA	NA	TGTGCCAGCACCCCCTCACCGGCCCCCTACGAGCAGTACTTC	CASTPSPAPYEQYF
TRBJ2-2	TRBV7-2	NA	NA	TGTGCCAGCAGCCTACGGGAGAGGGGCACCGGGGAGCTGTTTTTT	CASSLRERGTGELFF
TRBJ1-1	TRBV7-9	NA	TRBD1	TGTGCCAGCAGCCCCGCTACCGGGACAGGGGAAGCTTTCTTT	CASSPATGTGEAFF
TRBJ2-4	TRBV20-1	NA	NA	TGCAGTGCTAGAGACCCTCTAGCCAAAAACATTCAGTACTTC	CSARDPLAKNIQYF
TRBJ2-5	TRBV18	NA	NA	TGTGCCAGCTCACCCCGGAGGGGGGCAGAGACCCAGTACTTC	CASSPRRGAETQYF
TRBJ2-5	TRBV12-3/TRBV12-4	NA	TRBD2	TGTGCCAGCAGTTCAGGGACTAGCGGGGGCACCCAGTACTTC	CASSSGTSGGTQYF
TRBJ2-7	TRBV6-2/TRBV6-3	NA	NA	TGTGCCAGCAGTTACTCTGGTTGGTCTTCCGGGTCTTACGAGCAGTACTTC	CASSYSGWSSGSYEQYF
TRBJ1-5	TRBV19	NA	NA	TGTGCCAGTAGTATGGATGGGGAGAGTCAGCCCCAGCATTTT	CASSMDGESQPQHF
TRBJ2-6	TRBV12-3/TRBV12-4	few	NA	TGTGCCAGCAGCCCCTCTGGGGACTCTGGGGCCAACGTCCTGACTTTC	CASSPSGDSGANVLTF
TRBJ2-6	TRBV25-1	few	NA	TGTGCCAGCCGGAGACAGGACAACTCCCAGGGGGCCAACGTCCTGACTTTC	CASRRQDNSQGANVLTF
TRBJ2-3	TRBV19	few	NA	TGTGCCAGTAGTATAGCCCCTTCGACAGCAGATACGCAGTATTTT	CASSIAPSTADTQYF
TRBJ2-3	TRBV11-1	NA	NA	TGTGCCAGCAGCTTAGAAAATTATCTGGGTCTTACAGATACGCAGTATTTT	CASSLENYLGLTDTQYF
TRBJ2-4	TRBV7-9	few	NA	TGTGCCAGCAGCTCTCCGGGGAGGAACATTCAGTACTTC	CASSSPGRNIQYF
TRBJ2-3	TRBV3-1	few	TRBD2	TGTGCCAGCACCTCAGTAGTAGCGGGGGGCCGAACGCAGTATTTT	CASTSVVAGGRTQYF
TRBJ2-7	TRBV4-2	NA	NA	TGTGCCAGCAGCCAAGATTTAGATAGCTCCTACGAGCAGTACTTC	CASSQDLDSSYEQYF
TRBJ2-3	TRBV7-2	NA	TRBD2	TGTGCCAATTCGCGGGGGAACACAGATACGCAGTATTTT	CANSRGNTDTQYF
TRBJ2-7	TRBV6-1	NA	TRBD1	TGTGCCAGCAGTCACTACCCCAGGGACAGCGCCTACGAGCAGTACTTC	CASSHYPRDSAYEQYF
TRBJ2-5	TRBV7-9	few	TRBD1	TGTGCCAGCAGGGCCCCGGGACAGGGGGCCTTGGAGACCCAGTACTTC	CASRAPGQGALETQYF
TRBJ2-1	TRBV29-1	few	TRBD1	TGCAGCGGGTGGGACAGGGCAGTTGGTGGGGATGAGCAGTTCTTC	CSGWDRAVGGDEQFF
TRBJ2-7	TRBV6-5	NA	NA	TGTGCCAGCAGTTCCATGGTCGAGCAGTACTTC	CASSSMVEQYF
TRBJ2-2	TRBV19	few	TRBD1	TGTGCCACCCGGGGGACAGGGTACACCGGGGAGCTGTTTTTT	CATRGTGYTGELFF
TRBJ2-1	TRBV7-9	NA	NA	TGTGCCAGCAGCTTTATGGGGGTATTCAATGAGCAGTTCTTC	CASSFMGVFNEQFF
TRBJ2-3	TRBV30	few	TRBD1	TGTGCCTGGTCTGGGACAGGGGGAACAGATACGCAGTATTTT	CAWSGTGGTDTQYF
TRBJ1-3	TRBV7-9	few	NA	TGTGCCAGCGCTCCCAACCTAATGATGGAAAGAAACACCATATATTTT	CASAPNLMMERNTIYF
TRBJ2-1	TRBV6-1	few	TRBD1	TGTGCCAGCAGTGAAGCCTGGGACAGCTCCTACAATGAGCAGTTCTTC	CASSEAWDSSYNEQFF
TRBJ2-7	TRBV5-1	many	NA	TGCGCCAGCAGCTTGGTTACAAGCTCCTACGAGCAGTACTTC	CASSLVTSSYEQYF
TRBJ1-2	TRBV4-1	NA	NA	TGCGCCAGCAGCCCAGAGCCAGGGGGCTACACCTTC	CASSPEPGGYTF
TRBJ1-5	TRBV7-9	NA	NA	TGTGCCAGCAGCCCTGACTTGATCGCTGATCAGCCCCAGCATTTT	CASSPDLIADQPQHF
TRBJ2-1	TRBV10-3	NA	NA	TGTGCCATCAGTAGGACAGACAATGAGCAGTTCTTC	CAISRTDNEQFF
TRBJ1-2	TRBV6-6	NA	NA	TGTGCCAGCAGTAACCTCGAGCCAGGCCACTATGGCTACACCTTC	CASSNLEPGHYGYTF
TRBJ2-5	TRBV7-2	NA	NA	TGTGCCAGCAGCCCGAGGGACGGACTAGAGACCCAGTACTTC	CASSPRDGLETQYF
TRBJ2-1	TRBV6-2/TRBV6-3	NA	NA	TGTGCCAGCTTGGGAGAGTACAATGAGCAGTTCTTC	CASLGEYNEQFF